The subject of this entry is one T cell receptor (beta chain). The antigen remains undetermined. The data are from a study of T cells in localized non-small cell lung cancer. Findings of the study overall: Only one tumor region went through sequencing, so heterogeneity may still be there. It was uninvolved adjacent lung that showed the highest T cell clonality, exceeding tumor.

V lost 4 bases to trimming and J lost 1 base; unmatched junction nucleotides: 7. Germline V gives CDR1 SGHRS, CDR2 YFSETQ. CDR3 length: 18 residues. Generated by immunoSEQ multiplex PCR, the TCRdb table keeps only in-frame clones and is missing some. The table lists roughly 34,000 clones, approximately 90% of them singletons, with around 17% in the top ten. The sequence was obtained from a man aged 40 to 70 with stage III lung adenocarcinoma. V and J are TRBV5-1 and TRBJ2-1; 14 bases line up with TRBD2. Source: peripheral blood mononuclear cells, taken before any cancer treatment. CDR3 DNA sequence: TGCGCCAGCAGCCCGGGACTAGCGGGGGAGGTGTCCTACAATGAGCAGTTCTTC. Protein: CASSPGLAGEVSYNEQFF.